This T cell receptor beta chain was sequenced in a study of cytotoxic CD8 clonotypes in ibrutinib-treated CLL. V lost 1 base and J 4 bases, leaving 17 bases between the germline ends. Germline-derived CDR1 and CDR2 are LNHNV and YYDKDF (reference sequence). The length of the CDR3 is 16 residues. Depth targeted 1 in 200,000 to 1 in 1 million T cells, averaging 10x coverage per clonotype. Assay: immunoSEQ multiplex PCR; the TCRdb copy retains only in-frame clones and omits some. The sample has more than 300,000 clones; around four fifths are singletons. The chain combines TRBV15 with TRBJ2-7; D is perhaps TRBD2 (6 bases). The receptor was isolated from a human donor with chronic lymphocytic leukemia. Sequencing was performed on PBMCs, taken before ibrutinib treatment. The CDR3 here is CATSRGRTGAGYEQYF. Here the CDR3 DNA reads TGTGCCACCAGCAGAGGGAGGACCGGGGCGGGATACGAGCAGTACTTC. The full variable domain, its missing parts supplied by reference TRBV15 and TRBJ2-7, is DAMVIQNPRYQVTQFGKPVTLSCSQTLNHNVMYWYQQKSSQAPKLLFHYYDKDFNNEADTPDNFQSRRPNTSFCFLDIRSPGLGDTAMYLCATSRGRTGAGYEQYFGPGTRLTVT.